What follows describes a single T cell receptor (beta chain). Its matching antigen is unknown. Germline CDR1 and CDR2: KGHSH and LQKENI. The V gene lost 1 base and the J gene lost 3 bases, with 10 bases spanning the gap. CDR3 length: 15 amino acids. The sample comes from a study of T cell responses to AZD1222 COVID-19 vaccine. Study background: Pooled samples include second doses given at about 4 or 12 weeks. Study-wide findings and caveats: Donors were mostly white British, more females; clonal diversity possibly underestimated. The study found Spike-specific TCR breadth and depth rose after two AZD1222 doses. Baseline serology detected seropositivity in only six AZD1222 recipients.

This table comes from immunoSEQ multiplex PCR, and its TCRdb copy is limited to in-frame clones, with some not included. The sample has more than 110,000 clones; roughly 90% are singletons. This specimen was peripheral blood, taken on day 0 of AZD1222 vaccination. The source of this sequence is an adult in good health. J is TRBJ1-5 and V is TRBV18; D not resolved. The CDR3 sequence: CASSPLSGNNQPQHF. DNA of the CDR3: TGTGCCAGCTCACCACTCAGTGGGAACAATCAGCCCCAGCATTTT.